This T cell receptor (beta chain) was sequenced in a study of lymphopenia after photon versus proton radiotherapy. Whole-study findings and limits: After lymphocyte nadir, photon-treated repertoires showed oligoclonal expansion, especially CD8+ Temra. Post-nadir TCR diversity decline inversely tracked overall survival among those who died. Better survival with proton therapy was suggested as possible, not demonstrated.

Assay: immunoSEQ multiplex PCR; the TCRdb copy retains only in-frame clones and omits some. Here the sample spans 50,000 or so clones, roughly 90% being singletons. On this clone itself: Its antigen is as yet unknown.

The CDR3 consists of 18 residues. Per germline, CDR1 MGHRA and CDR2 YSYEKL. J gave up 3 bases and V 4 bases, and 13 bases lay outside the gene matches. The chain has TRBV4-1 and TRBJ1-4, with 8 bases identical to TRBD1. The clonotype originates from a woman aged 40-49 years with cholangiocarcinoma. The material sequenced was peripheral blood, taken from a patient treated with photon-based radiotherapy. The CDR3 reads CASSLGQGIGRPNEKLFF. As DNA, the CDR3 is TGCGCCAGCAGCCTCGGACAGGGAATCGGGCGACCTAATGAAAAACTGTTTTTT.